These T cell receptor beta chains were read from a single sample in a study of response to subunit inactivated influenza vaccine. TCRdb reprocessed the RT-PCR reads via MiXCR and lists one record per CDR3 protein. The sample lists about 520,000 distinct CDR3 sequences, approximately 24% occurring once. The material sequenced was CD4+ T cells sorted from PBMCs, taken approximately 5 days after vaccination. All receptors come from a man over 45 who received an inactivated influenza vaccine. CDR3s include the opening cysteine and the closing phenylalanine or tryptophan. A D gene is named only where the DNA matches it firmly. Where a row states a size, it is once, few, many or the class of an expanded clone; other rows omit it.

>TRBV18|TRBJ1-5|many|.
TGTGCCAGCTCATATGACAGGACCGTCAATCAGCCCCAGCATTTT
CASSYDRTVNQPQHF
>TRBV20-1|TRBJ2-1|many|.
TGCAGTGCTAGAGATAGCGGTCCCCGTGGGAATGAGCAGTTCTTC
CSARDSGPRGNEQFF
>TRBV27|TRBJ1-5|.|.
TGTGCCAGCAGTTTCGCAGGGGTGATCGGTCAGCCCCAGCATTTT
CASSFAGVIGQPQHF
>TRBV7-3|TRBJ2-1|.|TRBD2
TGTGCCAGCAGCTTACGTGGGAGGGCCTCCGACAATGAGCAGTTCTTC
CASSLRGRASDNEQFF
>TRBV7-2|TRBJ2-3|many|.
TGTGCCAGCAGCTTAATCTCAGATACGCAGTATTTT
CASSLISDTQYF
>TRBV10-3|TRBJ2-3|.|TRBD1
TGTGCCATCAGTGACTCGACAGGGGGGGTTACAGATACGCAGTATTTT
CAISDSTGGVTDTQYF
>TRBV20-1|TRBJ1-4|few|.
TGCAGTGCTAGATCCCGTGGGAGGACTAATGAAAAACTGTTTTTT
CSARSRGRTNEKLFF
>TRBV7-9|TRBJ2-7|.|TRBD1
TGTGCCAGCAGCTCTTTGATACAGGGGCGGTATCTCGAGCAGTACTTC
CASSSLIQGRYLEQYF
>TRBV20-1|TRBJ1-1|many|.
TGCAGTGCTGAGCGCGCGCGGGAAGGCACTGAAGCTTTCTTT
CSAERAREGTEAFF
>TRBV7-2|TRBJ2-3|few|TRBD2
TGTGCCAGCAGCTTAGCGAACCTGGGACTAGCGGGAGCAGATACGCAGTATTTT
CASSLANLGLAGADTQYF
>TRBV5-1|TRBJ2-3|.|TRBD2
TGCGCCAGCAGCTTGGCCGAACTAGCGGGAGCCTTCACAGATACGCAGTATTTT
CASSLAELAGAFTDTQYF
>TRBV20-1|TRBJ2-3|few|.
TGCAGTGCTAGAGATGACTCTAGCACAGATACGCAGTATTTT
CSARDDSSTDTQYF
>TRBV28|TRBJ2-5|.|.
TGTGCCAGCGTCGGGTTCCAAGAGACCCAGTACTTC
CASVGFQETQYF
>TRBV12-3/TRBV12-4|TRBJ1-4|.|TRBD1
TGTGCCAGCAGTCGGACAGGGGGATGGGAAGATAAACTGTTTTTT
CASSRTGGWEDKLFF
>TRBV10-3|TRBJ2-3|few|.
TGTGCCATCAGTGTTAAAGGGGCCCACACAGATACGCAGTATTTT
CAISVKGAHTDTQYF
>TRBV6-1|TRBJ1-1|few|TRBD1
TGTGCCAGCAGTGCCACAGGGGCCACTGAAGCTTTCTTT
CASSATGATEAFF
>TRBV5-6|TRBJ2-5|.|TRBD2
TGTGCCAGCAGCTCTACTAGCGGGGGGCTCCAAGAGACCCAGTACTTC
CASSSTSGGLQETQYF
>TRBV20-1|TRBJ1-1|few|.
TGCAGTGCTAGAGATGGGGGGACCACTGAAGCTTTCTTT
CSARDGGTTEAFF
>TRBV9|TRBJ2-5|.|.
TGTGCCAGCAGCGTATCGGCGGGGCAGACCCAAGAGACCCAGTACTTC
CASSVSAGQTQETQYF
>TRBV7-8|TRBJ2-7|few|.
TGTGCCAGCAGCTCAGGGGTAGTCTACGAGCAGTACTTC
CASSSGVVYEQYF
>TRBV12-3/TRBV12-4|TRBJ2-2|.|.
TGTGCCAGCAGCTTAGGTGTGGGGATTGGGAACACCGGGGAGCTGTTTTTT
CASSLGVGIGNTGELFF
>TRBV7-9|TRBJ2-5|few|TRBD1
TGTGCCAGCAGCCTCCCCCAAGACAGGGTTGTAGTGGAGACCCAGTACTTC
CASSLPQDRVVVETQYF
>TRBV3-1|TRBJ1-2|few|TRBD1
TGTGCCAGCAGCCATACGGGACAGGGAGCCGGCTACACCTTC
CASSHTGQGAGYTF
>TRBV6-1|TRBJ2-5|few|.
TGTGCCAGCACTCTTACTTGGGGGGCGGGTGAGACCCAGTACTTC
CASTLTWGAGETQYF
>TRBV20-1|TRBJ2-3|.|TRBD2
TGCAGTGCTATACGACGCGGGGGGGCGCCGGATACGCAGTATTTT
CSAIRRGGAPDTQYF
>TRBV6-1|TRBJ2-5|once|TRBD2
TGTGCCAGCAGTCGTAGCGGGAGGGCCATTAACCAAGAGACCCAGTACTTC
CASSRSGRAINQETQYF
>TRBV6-1|TRBJ2-7|few|TRBD2
TGTGCCAGCAGTAGGGGGGGACTAGCCTACGAGCAGTACTTC
CASSRGGLAYEQYF
>TRBV10-3|TRBJ2-7|.|.
TGTGCCATCACCCCTGACCGGTACGAGCAGTACTTC
CAITPDRYEQYF
>TRBV12-3/TRBV12-4|TRBJ1-5|.|.
TGTGCCAGCAGTACGAGACCCCGGCCTCAGCCCCAGCATTTT
CASSTRPRPQPQHF
>TRBV12-3/TRBV12-4|TRBJ1-6|few|TRBD1
TGTGCCAGCAGTTTTGCACAGGGGAATTCACCCCTCCACTTT
CASSFAQGNSPLHF
>TRBV5-1|TRBJ2-1|few|.
TGCGCCAGCAGCTTGTTTACCGGGACAAAACATGTAGATGAGCAGTTCTTC
CASSLFTGTKHVDEQFF
>TRBV20-1|TRBJ1-1|.|TRBD1
TGCAGTGCTAGGTTGGGACAGGGGGCTTTGGGTGCTTTCTTT
CSARLGQGALGAFF
>TRBV19|TRBJ1-4|.|TRBD1
TGTGCCAGTAGTACGGGACAGGGTTTTGGAAAACTGTTTTTT
CASSTGQGFGKLFF
>TRBV3-1|TRBJ2-5|few|.
TGTGCCAGCAGCCAAGTAACCGGAGAGACCCAGTACTTC
CASSQVTGETQYF
>TRBV5-1|TRBJ2-5|few|.
TGCGCCAGCACGAGGCAGGGGCGGGCAGAGACCCAGTACTTC
CASTRQGRAETQYF
>TRBV7-8|TRBJ2-2|.|.
TGTGCCAGCAGCTTAGTCGGGAGTATGAACACCGGGGAGCTGTTTTTT
CASSLVGSMNTGELFF
>TRBV11-2|TRBJ2-5|.|.
TGTGCCAGCAGCTTCGGACTGGCTAAAGAGACCCAGTACTTC
CASSFGLAKETQYF